This TCR beta chain was obtained from a study of T cells in localized non-small cell lung cancer (dated by TCRdb to 2020 to 2022). Concerning the study at large: Comparing tumors with uninvolved tumor-adjacent lungs, the study looked at the T cell repertoires of hundreds of patients with early-stage NSCLC. All 240 or so NSCLC patients in the cohort were treatment-naive and had localized lung tumors that were resected. The mean age of the NSCLC patients was just over 65 years, with 120 to 150 men and nearly 110 women.

At diagnosis, tumor, uninvolved tumor-adjacent lung and peripheral blood were collected and then preserved as a mix of FFPE and fresh-frozen material. For TCR repertoire profiling, the blood samples were analyzed as peripheral blood mononuclear cells. Based on the germline V gene, the CDR1 and CDR2 sequences are SGHNT and YENEEA. V is clipped by 5 bases and J by 9 bases, and the sequence between their germline boundaries is 14 bases long. Taken from cysteine to phenylalanine, the CDR3 has 13 residues. Only CDR3 DNA remains: 39 bases, in frame from the first base. In the case of this clone: Its antigen remains unidentified. No base qualities exist here, and no much larger clone lies one base off it.

The immunoSEQ Assay was used to sequence TCR beta CDR3 regions from DNA. Per the original workflow: T cell density was computed as TCR beta template counts normalized to usable DNA estimated by amplifying housekeeping genes. Richness was estimated using the preseqR package, with extrapolation to 400,000 templates for PBMC samples and to 120,000 templates for tissue samples. Clonality was calculated as one minus Pielou's evenness. Differential abundance testing on productive amino-acid clonotypes, with a minimum total count of 5 and an alpha of 0.1, was used to identify tissue-enriched TCRs. The Jaccard Index and the Morisita Overlap Index were used to measure repertoire overlap between compartments. GLIPH grouped TCR beta CDR3s together with public tetramer-defined viral CDR3s, and a viral motif had to include at least three viral sequences and also show V-gene enrichment. TCRdb re-hosts the immuneACCESS table, in-frame sequences only. Its copies lack some clones; in the studies checked, an unresolved V gene accounts for under half of them, and the cause for the rest is not known. V, J and clone size were drawn from that table, and D and trimming were deduced from the DNA. The sample data list approximately 61,000 clones, and 86% of these were observed just once. Roughly 5.1% of the sample goes to the ten largest clones.

General conclusions and limits of the study: Uninvolved tumor-adjacent lung showed the highest T cell clonality, higher than tumor, which suggests more focused antigenic responses in the uninvolved tumor-adjacent lung. Because of the exploratory design, TCR variables were selected using unadjusted p-values without false-discovery rate correction. Because multi-region tumor sequencing was not done, intratumor heterogeneity could not be ruled out. A median of around 57 of the top 100 tumor clones were detected in paired uninvolved adjacent lung, and some 30 of these tumor clones were also found among the top 100 clones of the paired uninvolved adjacent lung. Longer overall survival was associated with higher blood T cell density, whereas shorter survival was associated with higher adjacent-lung clonality.

Sequencing was performed on peripheral blood, taken before any cancer treatment. The origin of this receptor is a woman aged 35 to 75 with stage I lung adenocarcinoma. The rearranged segments are TRBV11-3 and TRBJ2-1, with the D gene possibly TRBD1 or TRBD2, each one fitting 6 bases. The CDR3 here reads CASSQGWGAEQFF. The DNA sequence follows: TGTGCCAGCAGCCAAGGGTGGGGGGCTGAGCAGTTCTTC.